These 27 T cell receptor beta chains were all obtained from the same sample, sequenced in a study of Ad26.COV2.S vaccination and SARS-CoV-2 variants. Only in-frame clones appear in the TCRdb table, and some are missing; sequencing was by immunoSEQ multiplex PCR. The data contain about 330,000 clones, 85% to 90% of them seen just once; the ten biggest clones take up around 5.5%. The sample's treatment: some 20 received Ad26.COV2.S at low or high dose, single or two shots; roughly five received placebo; per-sample allocation not given. At day 63 after the first vaccine or placebo injection, samples were drawn. The specimen was peripheral blood, collected in a trial of Ad26.COV2.S vaccine versus placebo. These receptor sequences come from a person aged 18-60 years who received the Ad26.COV2.S COVID-19 vaccine or a placebo.

This sequence joins TRBV15 and TRBJ1-1, with 8 nucleotides matching TRBD1. In germline, CDR1 is LNHNV, CDR2 YYDKDF (reference sequence). After removal of 3 bases from V and 1 base from J, the junction contained 4 bases not matched to a gene. The length of the CDR3 is 15 residues. CDR3 sequence: CATSRQGAGNTEAFF. The DNA of the CDR3 is TGTGCCACCAGCAGGCAGGGGGCGGGGAACACTGAAGCTTTCTTT.

CDR3 DNA sequence: TGTGCCAGCAGCTTGGTCTGGCTAGCGGGAGAGACCCAGTACTTC. Its protein product is CASSLVWLAGETQYF. V gene TRBV7-2 combines with J gene TRBJ2-5, with 8 bases matching TRBD2. CDR3 length: 15 residues. V shed 3 bases and J 4 bases; nucleotides not matched to a gene: 7. Germline loops: CDR1 SGHTA, CDR2 FQGNSA. Filled out from reference TRBV7-2 and TRBJ2-5, the complete variable domain reads GAGVSQSPSNKVTEKGKDVELRCDPISGHTALYWYRQSLGQGLEFLIYFQGNSAPDKSGLPSDRFSAERTGGSVSTLTIQRTQQEDSAVYLCASSLVWLAGETQYFGPGTRLLVL.

The chain couples TRBV2 to TRBJ2-3; either TRBD1 or TRBD2 may fit D (5 bases each). There are 16 residues in the CDR3. Per the germline V gene, CDR1 is SNHLY and CDR2 is FYNNEI. The V gene lost 6 bases and the J gene lost 2 bases, with 18 bases spanning the gap. CDR3 in DNA: TGTGCCAGCAGCCCGAGGGGTCAGCTTAACACAGATACGCAGTATTTT. Its translation: CASSPRGQLNTDTQYF.

The chain is built from TRBV4-3 and TRBJ2-4; unclear D gene. Trimming took off 0 bases at V and 10 bases at J, with 13 bases between the two ends. The germline V gene has CDR1 LGHNA and CDR2 YSLEER. The CDR3 spans 14 residues. CDR3 bases: TGCGCCAGCAGCCAAGATCCTGCCCCGTGGATTCAGTACTTC. As protein: CASSQDPAPWIQYF.

The V call is TRBV5-1, the J call TRBJ1-2; D is ambiguous. V was pared by 2 bases and J by 8 bases, with 13 bases between. Germline CDR1 reads SGHRS; CDR2 reads YFSETQ. The length of the CDR3 is 13 residues. The CDR3 is CASSLPDMRGYTF. The DNA of the CDR3 is TGCGCCAGCAGCTTACCCGACATGAGGGGCTACACCTTC.

The chain combines TRBV19 with TRBJ2-2, with D possibly TRBD1 on 6 matching bases. Germline V lookup: CDR1 LNHDA, CDR2 SQIVND (reference sequence). CDR3 length: 14 residues. Deletions cut 8 bases from V and 2 bases from J, with 12 bases between. The CDR3 coding sequence is TGTGCCAGTTCAGACAGGCCCAACACCGGGGAGCTGTTTTTT. This translates into CASSDRPNTGELFF.

This chain connects TRBV4-3 to TRBJ2-6, with 7 bases matching TRBD2. From germline, CDR1 is LGHNA and CDR2 YSLEER. CDR3 length: 20 amino acids. V lost 1 base to trimming and J lost 0 bases; unmatched junction nucleotides: 12. The DNA for the CDR3 is TGCGCCAGCAGCCAAGGTTCGGGCCTAGCGGACTACTCTGGGGCCAACGTCCTGACTTTC. It codes for CASSQGSGLADYSGANVLTF.

The CDR3 sequence is CASGLPGGDTEAFF. The CDR3 DNA reads TGTGCTAGTGGTTTGCCCGGGGGTGACACTGAAGCTTTCTTT. This chain connects TRBV12-5 to TRBJ1-1; weak D call: TRBD1 (5 bases). V was trimmed by 2 bases and J by 3 bases, leaving 10 bases between them. This CDR3 is built from 14 residues. Germline CDR1 is LGHNT and CDR2 is FRNRAP.

The chain carries TRBV18 and TRBJ2-5; tentatively, D is TRBD1 or TRBD2 (6 bases each). The CDR3 extends over 13 amino acids. The V gene lost 4 bases and the J gene lost 3 bases, with 9 bases spanning the gap. Looked up from germline, CDR1 is KGHSH and CDR2 is LQKENI. The CDR3 loop is CASSQGGEETQYF. In nucleotides, the CDR3 is TGTGCCAGCTCACAGGGGGGAGAAGAGACCCAGTACTTC.

This clone has only one observation. This chain links TRBV13 with TRBJ1-2; possibly TRBD1 for D (5 bases). Germline V gene sequence: CDR1 PRHDT, CDR2 FYEKMQ (reference sequence). There are 16 residues in the CDR3. The V end lost 0 bases, the J end lost 0 bases, and 11 bases lay between the germline ends. DNA of the CDR3: TGTGCCAGCAGCTTAGGCGGGGGACCGTCTAACTATGGCTACACCTTC. Its protein product is CASSLGGGPSNYGYTF.

The rearrangement joins TRBV6-9 to TRBJ2-1, with D possibly being TRBD2 (7 bases). There are 15 residues in the CDR3. V shed 4 bases and J shed 7 bases, with 17 bases lying between them. The germline CDR1 and CDR2 sequences are MNHGY and SVAAGI. CDR3 loop: CASSSLEGGGNEQFF. The CDR3 nucleotides are TGTGCCAGCAGTTCCTTAGAGGGGGGGGGAAATGAGCAGTTCTTC.

The J gene is TRBJ2-5, the V gene TRBV28; 12 bases map to TRBD1. The V gene's germline CDR1 is MDHEN and CDR2 SYDVKM. The CDR3 consists of 17 residues. The V segment lost 4 bases and the J segment 6 bases; nucleotides outside the gene matches: 12. This CDR3 is CASSSGTGGRWRKTQYF. In nucleotides, the CDR3 is TGTGCCAGCAGTTCCGGGACAGGGGGCCGTTGGAGAAAGACCCAGTACTTC.

The chain couples TRBV7-6 to TRBJ2-7; D is possibly TRBD1 (6 bases). Trimming shortened V by 2 bases and J by 6 bases, and 14 bases separated the two germline ends. The CDR3 consists of 14 residues. Germline CDR1 reads SGHVS; CDR2 reads FNYEAQ. For the CDR3, the DNA is TGTGCCAGCAGCTTAAAACTAGGGGGATTCGAGCAGTACTTC. Translation gives CASSLKLGGFEQYF.

The rearrangement joins TRBV6-5 to TRBJ1-1; tentatively, D is TRBD1 (6 bases). The CDR3 is 14 amino acids. Trimming stripped 6 bases from V and 2 bases from J, with 13 bases between. The V gene's germline CDR1 is MNHEY and CDR2 SVGAGI. CDR3 loop: CASSEGGINTEAFF. The CDR3, as DNA: TGTGCCAGCAGCGAGGGGGGCATCAACACTGAAGCTTTCTTT.

The V gene is TRBV5-6, the J gene TRBJ2-3, with D perhaps TRBD1 or TRBD2 (5 bases each). CDR1 SGHDT and CDR2 YYEEEE come from the germline V gene. The CDR3 loop spans 18 amino acids. V lost 7 bases and J lost 0, with 24 bases in between. The CDR3 region is CASPASRAGGFSTDTQYF. In nucleotides, the CDR3 is TGTGCCAGCCCTGCGAGCAGGGCTGGCGGGTTTAGCACAGATACGCAGTATTTT.

V gene TRBV7-8 combines with J gene TRBJ1-2; D unclear. The CDR3 has 15 amino acids. CDR1 is SGHVS, CDR2 FQNEAQ, per germline. Trimming took 5 bases from V and 4 from J, leaving 17 bases between them. CDR3 amino acids: CASSRDAGLSYGYTF. The CDR3 DNA reads TGTGCCAGCAGCAGAGACGCGGGTTTGAGCTATGGCTACACCTTC. The whole variable domain, filled in from reference TRBV7-8 and TRBJ1-2, reads GAGVSQSPRYKVAKRGQDVALRCDPISGHVSLFWYQQALGQGPEFLTYFQNEAQLDKSGLPSDRFFAERPEGSVSTLKIQRTQQEDSAVYLCASSRDAGLSYGYTFGSGTRLTVV.

This chain joins TRBV27 and TRBJ1-1; D is ambiguous. CDR1 is MNHEY and CDR2 is SMNVEV in the germline V gene (reference sequence). The ends were cut back, 7 bases at V and 8 bases at J, with 20 bases in the middle. The CDR3 is 14 residues long. CDR3: CASTLDTDRQEAFF. CDR3 bases: TGTGCCAGCACCCTTGACACCGACCGTCAAGAAGCTTTCTTT.

This rearrangement joins TRBV19 to TRBJ2-5; the D call may be TRBD1 or TRBD2 (5 bases each). The CDR3 loop spans 16 amino acids. Between the trimmed V and J ends, which lost 4 bases and 6 bases, there was a span of 21 bases. From germline, CDR1 is LNHDA and CDR2 SQIVND (reference sequence). CDR3 region: CASSRRLGTPDKTQYF. The CDR3 bases are TGTGCCAGTAGTAGGAGACTCGGGACCCCGGATAAGACCCAGTACTTC.

The V gene is TRBV5-1, the J gene TRBJ1-1; unclear D gene. V lost 0 bases, J lost 1 base, and 7 bases lay in between. The CDR3 contains 14 residues. The germline V gene encodes CDR1 SGHRS and CDR2 YFSETQ. The CDR3 sequence is CASSLAAQNTEAFF. For the CDR3, the DNA is TGCGCCAGCAGCTTGGCAGCTCAGAACACTGAAGCTTTCTTT. Full variable domain (outside the CDR3, taken from reference TRBV5-1 and TRBJ1-1): KAGVTQTPRYLIKTRGQQVTLSCSPISGHRSVSWYQQTPGQGLQFLFEYFSETQRNKGNFPGRFSGRQFSNSRSEMNVSTLELGDSALYLCASSLAAQNTEAFFGQGTRLTVV.

V and J are TRBV7-2 and TRBJ1-5, with D tentatively TRBD1 (6 bases). The CDR3 consists of 14 residues. Germline lookup yields CDR1 SGHTA and CDR2 FQGNSA. Trimming took off 5 bases at V and 4 bases at J, with 12 bases between the two ends. This chain's CDR3 is CASSKPTGNQPQHF. The CDR3 DNA reads as TGTGCCAGCAGCAAACCCACAGGGAATCAGCCCCAGCATTTT.

The V call is TRBV4-3, the J call TRBJ1-2, with a tentative D call TRBD1 (6 bases). This CDR3 comprises 17 residues. Germline-derived CDR1 and CDR2 are LGHNA and YSLEER. Trimming took off 0 bases at V and 5 bases at J, with 19 bases between the two ends. CDR3 amino acids: CASSQEWGAGDNYGYTF. CDR3 in DNA: TGCGCCAGCAGCCAAGAATGGGGAGCCGGGGACAATTATGGCTACACCTTC.

V and J are TRBV2 and TRBJ2-5, with 8 bases lining up with TRBD1. Losses at the gene ends were 8 bases for V and 4 bases for J; bases not matched to a gene: 6. The germline V gene encodes CDR1 SNHLY and CDR2 FYNNEI. This CDR3 contains 13 residues. CDR3: CASSGTGGETQYF. In nucleotides, the CDR3 is TGTGCCAGCTCCGGGACAGGAGGAGAGACCCAGTACTTC. Complete variable domain (other parts from reference TRBV2 and TRBJ2-5): EPEVTQTPSHQVTQMGQEVILRCVPISNHLYFYWYRQILGQKVEFLVSFYNNEISEKSEIFDDQFSVERPDGSNFTLKIRSTKLEDSAMYFCASSGTGGETQYFGPGTRLLVL.

This clone was seen only once. The V call is TRBV5-1, the J call TRBJ2-3, with 11 positions matching TRBD2. The CDR3 covers 15 residues. Trimming cost V 2 bases and J 5 bases; bases outside gene matches: 4. Germline CDR1 is SGHRS and CDR2 is YFSETQ. CDR3 DNA sequence: TGCGCCAGCAGCTTACCGACTAGCGGGGTAGATACGCAGTATTTT. Translated: CASSLPTSGVDTQYF.

The rearrangement links TRBV24-1 to TRBJ2-1; TRBD2 agrees at 9 bases. CDR3 length equals 15 residues. With 3 bases clipped from V and 7 bases from J, the junction kept 6 bases outside the gene matches. Germline CDR1 is KGHDR and CDR2 is SFDVKD. This chain's CDR3 is CATSDRAGGGNEQFF. CDR3 coding DNA: TGTGCCACCAGTGATCGAGCGGGAGGAGGGAATGAGCAGTTCTTC.

The chain joins TRBV5-1 to TRBJ1-1; D is unclear. V gave up 4 bases and J gave up 4 bases, with 17 bases separating them. The CDR3 is 15 amino acids. The germline V gene has CDR1 SGHRS and CDR2 YFSETQ. This chain's CDR3 is CASSVLHRMGTEAFF. The CDR3 region has the DNA TGCGCCAGCAGCGTACTTCATAGAATGGGCACTGAAGCTTTCTTT.

V gene TRBV13 combines with J gene TRBJ2-1; TRBD1 agrees at 7 bases. In germline, CDR1 is PRHDT, CDR2 FYEKMQ (reference sequence). The CDR3 sequence is 12 residues long. Losses at the gene ends were 8 bases for V and 9 bases for J; bases not matched to a gene: 7. The CDR3 here is CASDHPGGEQFF. The CDR3 region has the DNA TGTGCCAGCGACCATCCAGGGGGTGAGCAGTTCTTC.

This chain joins TRBV4-2 and TRBJ2-1; D remains ambiguous. V was clipped by 1 base and J by 9 bases, with 7 bases between them. The CDR3 totals 12 residues. Looked up from germline, CDR1 is LGHNA and CDR2 is YNFKEQ. In DNA form, the CDR3 reads TGTGCCAGCAGCCAAGGCTTGGGTGAGCAGTTCTTC. It encodes CASSQGLGEQFF.